This TCR beta chain was recovered during a study of T-cell memory formation after mild COVID-19. MiXCR, applied by TCRdb to the 5' RACE reads, yields one record per CDR3 protein. Among about 140,000 distinct CDR3 sequences listed, about 14% were seen once. The germline CDR1 and CDR2 sequences are GTSNPN and SVGIG (reference sequence). The CDR3 covers 15 residues. V shed 2 bases and J 7 bases; nucleotides not matched to a gene: 9. Sequenced material: PBMCs or a T cell subset sorted from them (not recorded which). This TCR derives from an adult woman who had mild COVID-19 (a few samples of this study predate the infection). Cell type and time point are not known. This chain uses TRBV30 with TRBJ2-1; 9 bases fit TRBD2. The chain's CDR3 is CAWSYISGSMNEQFF. In DNA form, the CDR3 reads TGTGCCTGGAGTTACATTAGCGGGAGCATGAATGAGCAGTTCTTC.